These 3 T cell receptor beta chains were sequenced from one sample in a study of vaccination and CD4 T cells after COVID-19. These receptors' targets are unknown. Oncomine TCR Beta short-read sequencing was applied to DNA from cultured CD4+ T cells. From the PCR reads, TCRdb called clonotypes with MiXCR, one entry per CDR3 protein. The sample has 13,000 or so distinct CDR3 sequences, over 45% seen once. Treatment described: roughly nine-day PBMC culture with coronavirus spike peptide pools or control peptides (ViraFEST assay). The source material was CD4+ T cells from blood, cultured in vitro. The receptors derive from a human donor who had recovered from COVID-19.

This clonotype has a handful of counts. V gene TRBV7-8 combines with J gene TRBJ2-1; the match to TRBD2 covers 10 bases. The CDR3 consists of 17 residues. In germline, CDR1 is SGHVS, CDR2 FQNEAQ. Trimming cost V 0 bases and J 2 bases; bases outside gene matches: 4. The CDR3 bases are TGTGCCAGCAGCTTAGCTGTAGCGGGGGGCCCCTACAATGAGCAGTTCTTC. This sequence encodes CASSLAVAGGPYNEQFF.

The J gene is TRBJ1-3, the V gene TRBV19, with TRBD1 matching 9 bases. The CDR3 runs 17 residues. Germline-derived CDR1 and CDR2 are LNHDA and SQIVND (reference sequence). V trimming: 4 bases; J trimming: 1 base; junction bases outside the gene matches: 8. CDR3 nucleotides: TGTGCCAGTAGTAGATTCCGGGACAGGGCTTCTGGAAACACCATATATTTT. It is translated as CASSRFRDRASGNTIYF.

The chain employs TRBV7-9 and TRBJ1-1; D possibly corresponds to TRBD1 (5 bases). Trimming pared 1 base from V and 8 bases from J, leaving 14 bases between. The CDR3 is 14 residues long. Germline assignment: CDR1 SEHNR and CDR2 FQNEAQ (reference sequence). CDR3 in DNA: TGTGCCAGCAGCTTAGACATGAGGACACGAGAAGCTTTCTTT. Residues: CASSLDMRTREAFF.